This T cell receptor (beta chain) was profiled in a study of blood T cell repertoires in COVID-19. Cohort 3 donors were reported recovered after two negative PCRs, clearance, or symptom resolution. This clone was seen just once. The repertoire was sequenced with immunoSEQ multiplex PCR; TCRdb's copy has only in-frame clones and lacks some. The repertoire consists of roughly 250,000 clones, with 75% to 95% occurring once and the leading ten covering 1.5% to 2%. CDR3 length: 16 amino acids. J gave up 7 bases and V 0 bases, and 8 bases lay outside the gene matches. CDR1 is LGHNA and CDR2 is YNFKEQ in the germline V gene.

Material for sequencing was PBMCs or T cells enriched from blood (not recorded which). The TCR comes from a woman between 18 and 29 years old who had recovered from COVID-19. The chain recombines TRBV4-2 with TRBJ2-1; TRBD2 matches 8 bases. The CDR3 sequence is CASSQDDGGAENEQFF. The DNA of the CDR3 is TGTGCCAGCAGCCAAGATGACGGGGGGGCTGAGAATGAGCAGTTCTTC.